The 24 T cell receptor beta chains listed next were all sequenced from one sample in a study of blood T cell repertoires in COVID-19. Assay: immunoSEQ multiplex PCR; the TCRdb copy retains only in-frame clones and omits some. Of hundreds of thousands of clones listed, about 80% are singletons. Sequenced: peripheral blood. All receptors derive from a man of 80 years or more with acute or convalescent COVID-19.

V and J are TRBV7-9 and TRBJ2-4, with a tentative D call TRBD2 (6 bases). CDR3 size: 15 residues. Germline values: CDR1 SEHNR, CDR2 FQNEAQ (reference sequence). V lost 1 base and J lost 3, with 10 bases in between. The CDR3, as DNA: TGTGCCAGCAGCTTAGTCGCGGGGATCAAAAACATTCAGTACTTC. The encoded protein is CASSLVAGIKNIQYF.

The V call is TRBV9, the J call TRBJ1-5; maybe TRBD1 (6 bases). This CDR3 has 15 residues. In germline, CDR1 is SGDLS, CDR2 YYNGEE. Trimming stripped 3 bases from V and 4 bases from J, with 14 bases between. CDR3 protein: CASSASGVRNQPQHF. The CDR3 nucleotides are TGTGCCAGCAGCGCATCAGGGGTGAGGAATCAGCCCCAGCATTTT.

This chain connects TRBV3-1 (or the pseudogene TRBV3-2) to TRBJ1-3; 7 bases line up with TRBD1. Germline assignment: CDR1 LGHDT and CDR2 YNNKEL (reference sequence). With V trimmed by 1 base and J by 3 bases, 3 bases remained unmatched. The CDR3 contains 15 residues. This chain's CDR3 is CASSQATGIGNTIYF. As DNA, the CDR3 is TGTGCCAGCAGCCAAGCGACAGGGATTGGAAACACCATATATTTT.

This sequence joins TRBV28 and TRBJ1-4; TRBD1 might be the D (5 bases). The CDR3 length is 17 residues. V gave up 7 bases and J gave up 0 bases, with 18 bases separating them. CDR1 is MDHEN and CDR2 is SYDVKM in the germline V gene. As DNA, the CDR3 is TGTGCCAGCACCCTTAGGGGTGGGGCCGCAACTAATGAAAAACTGTTTTTT. Its translation is CASTLRGGAATNEKLFF.

The chain is built from TRBV11-2 and TRBJ1-3; D is perhaps TRBD1 (5 bases). Germline lookup yields CDR1 SGHAT and CDR2 FQNNGV. This CDR3 is built from 15 residues. Deletions cut 5 bases from V and 0 bases from J, with 11 bases between. Here the CDR3 reads CASSPTASSGNTIYF. CDR3 nucleotide sequence: TGTGCCAGCAGCCCGACAGCTTCCTCTGGAAACACCATATATTTT.

This sequence joins TRBV19 and TRBJ2-7; D perhaps matches TRBD2 (6 bases). This CDR3 is 18 amino acids long. Germline CDR1 LNHDA, CDR2 SQIVND (reference sequence). The V and J ends lost 1 base and 1 base respectively, with 20 bases between them. The CDR3 sequence: CASSIGLFGRDLSYEQYF. The CDR3 DNA reads TGTGCCAGTAGTATAGGGCTATTCGGGCGGGATCTATCCTACGAGCAGTACTTC.

This clone has a handful of counts. The chain combines TRBV10-2 with TRBJ2-3; 8 nucleotides line up with TRBD1. Germline V gene lookup returns CDR1 WSHSY and CDR2 SAAADI. The CDR3 consists of 14 residues. The J segment lost 0 bases and the V segment lost 7 bases, leaving 3 bases of the junction unmatched. CDR3 region: CASNQGASTDTQYF. CDR3 nucleotides: TGCGCCAGCAACCAGGGGGCGAGCACAGATACGCAGTATTTT.

The V call is TRBV23-1, the J call TRBJ1-1; weak D call: TRBD1 (5 bases). TRBV23-1 is noted as an ORF with a role that remains uncertain. The germline V and J ends were trimmed by 6 bases and 3 bases, with 17 bases remaining between them. The CDR3 length is 15 residues. CDR3: CASSLFAPTDTEAFF. The CDR3 DNA is TGCGCCAGCAGCCTGTTTGCCCCGACAGACACTGAAGCTTTCTTT.

The CDR3 sequence: CASSLAGTGAQPQHF. CDR3 DNA: TGTGCCAGCAGCCTTGCCGGGACAGGGGCTCAGCCCCAGCATTTT. The rearrangement uses TRBV27 and TRBJ1-5, with 10 nucleotides matching TRBD1. J lost 6 bases, V lost 6 bases, and 8 bases had no gene match. Per the germline V gene, CDR1 is MNHEY and CDR2 is SMNVEV (reference sequence). This CDR3 has 15 residues.

The chain joins TRBV5-1 to TRBJ1-2; 8 nucleotides align to TRBD1. J was trimmed by 6 bases and V by 2 bases; bases with no gene match: 9. Germline CDR1 is SGHRS and CDR2 is YFSETQ. This CDR3 is 15 amino acids long. CDR3 DNA: TGCGCCAGCAGCTTCTGGACAGGGAAGAGAGATGGCTACACCTTC. Amino acid sequence: CASSFWTGKRDGYTF.

The chain links TRBV6-5 to TRBJ2-7, with D perhaps matching TRBD2 (5 bases). V was pared by 4 bases and J by 2 bases, with 15 bases between. Germline CDR1 is MNHEY and CDR2 is SVGAGI. The CDR3 is 15 amino acids. The CDR3 loop is CASSLRPTRAYEQYF. The CDR3 nucleotides are TGTGCCAGCAGTTTGCGTCCAACTAGAGCCTACGAGCAGTACTTC.

This clone is a singleton in its sample. This rearrangement joins TRBV10-3 to TRBJ2-7, with 7 positions matching TRBD2. The V and J ends lost 9 bases and 1 base, in that order; junction bases with no gene match: 3. Germline CDR1 reads ENHRY; CDR2 reads SYGVKD. The CDR3 length is 12 residues. The CDR3 nucleotides are TGTGCCATTAGCGGGCGATCCTACGAGCAGTACTTC. Protein: CAISGRSYEQYF.

This clone was seen just once. V usage is TRBV28 and J usage is TRBJ1-2; TRBD1 is a possible D gene (6 bases). CDR3 length equals 14 residues. Germline V gene data show CDR1 as MDHEN and CDR2 as SYDVKM. V gave up 10 bases and J gave up 7 bases, with 22 bases separating them. CDR3 sequence: CATSWGGGIGGYTF. CDR3 in DNA: TGTGCCACCTCGTGGGGGGGCGGCATCGGTGGCTACACCTTC.

The chain carries TRBV28 and TRBJ2-4, with a possible D match to TRBD1 (6 bases). Germline V CDR1 and CDR2: MDHEN, SYDVKM. The CDR3 consists of 17 residues. Trimming took off 1 base at V and 5 bases at J, with 18 bases between the two ends. CDR3 loop: CASSLFPTSGHENIQYF. The CDR3 region has the DNA TGTGCCAGCAGTTTATTCCCGACCTCGGGACACGAAAACATTCAGTACTTC.

This chain joins TRBV28 and TRBJ2-5; 9 bases map to TRBD1. CDR1 and CDR2 (germline): MDHEN, SYDVKM. V was clipped by 6 bases and J by 7 bases; unmatched bases: 9. The CDR3 is 14 amino acids. The CDR3 bases are TGTGCCAGCAGGATGACAGGGGGAAGCGGGACCCAGTACTTC. It codes for CASRMTGGSGTQYF. Supplemented by reference TRBV28 and TRBJ2-5, the full variable domain reads DVKVTQSSRYLVKRTGEKVFLECVQDMDHENMFWYRQDPGLGLRLIYFSYDVKMKEKGDIPEGYSVSREKKERFSLILESASTNQTSMYLCASRMTGGSGTQYFGPGTRLLVL.

The J gene is TRBJ2-1, the V gene TRBV24-1; the match to TRBD2 covers 11 bases. J gave up 7 bases and V 12 bases, and 10 bases lay outside the gene matches. The CDR3 loop spans 14 amino acids. The V gene's germline CDR1 is KGHDR and CDR2 SFDVKD. The CDR3 coding sequence is TGTGCCGCCTCGACTAGCGGGGAACCTAATGAGCAGTTCTTC. Translating it yields CAASTSGEPNEQFF.

The rearrangement links TRBV5-1 to TRBJ1-2; no firm D call. V was shortened by 4 bases and J by 4 bases, with 11 bases between the two germline ends. The germline gives CDR1 SGHRS, CDR2 YFSETQ. This CDR3 is 13 amino acids long. The CDR3 DNA reads TGCGCCAGCAGCCTGGGATCGGGCTATGGCTACACCTTC. As protein: CASSLGSGYGYTF.

The chain carries TRBV24-1 and TRBJ1-2; possible D gene TRBD1, 6 bases. Per the germline V gene, CDR1 is KGHDR and CDR2 is SFDVKD. This CDR3 is 13 amino acids long. Between the trimmed V and J ends, which lost 9 bases and 0 bases, there was a span of 10 bases. CDR3 in amino acids: CATSKGANYGYTF. As DNA, the CDR3 is TGTGCCACCTCCAAGGGGGCTAACTATGGCTACACCTTC.

This clone came up once. V and J are TRBV9 and TRBJ2-1, with 10 bases identical to TRBD2. This CDR3 region has 20 residues. The germline V gene has CDR1 SGDLS and CDR2 YYNGEE. The J segment lost 1 base and the V segment lost 0 bases, leaving 13 bases of the junction unmatched. The CDR3 spells CASSVVGTSDLKGSYNEQFF. As DNA, the CDR3 is TGTGCCAGCAGCGTAGTCGGGACTAGCGACCTCAAAGGATCCTACAATGAGCAGTTCTTC. Full variable domain (outside the CDR3, taken from reference TRBV9 and TRBJ2-1): DSGVTQTPKHLITATGQRVTLRCSPRSGDLSVYWYQQSLDQGLQFLIQYYNGEERAKGNILERFSAQQFPDLHSELNLSSLELGDSALYFCASSVVGTSDLKGSYNEQFFGPGTRLTVL.

The chain links TRBV2 to TRBJ1-1, with a possible D match to TRBD1 (6 bases). Germline V lookup: CDR1 SNHLY, CDR2 FYNNEI. V gave up 3 bases and J gave up 6 bases, with 14 bases separating them. The CDR3 sequence is 14 residues long. DNA for the CDR3: TGTGCCAGCAGTGAGCGAGGGGGGGTTGCTGAAGCTTTCTTT. Encoded protein: CASSERGGVAEAFF.

The gene calls are TRBV3-1 (or the pseudogene TRBV3-2) and TRBJ1-5, with 8 bases that match TRBD1. From germline, CDR1 is LGHDT and CDR2 YNNKEL (reference sequence). This CDR3 has 15 residues. After removal of 5 bases from V and 3 bases from J, the junction contained 6 bases not matched to a gene. The CDR3 nucleotides read TGTGCCAGCAGCTCAGGGGGACAGGTCAATCAGCCCCAGCATTTT. This codes for CASSSGGQVNQPQHF.

The chain joins TRBV6-5 to TRBJ1-2; D is undetermined. This CDR3 is built from 14 residues. Germline assignment: CDR1 MNHEY and CDR2 SVGAGI. V lost 2 bases and J 2 bases, leaving 9 bases between the germline ends. The CDR3 DNA reads as TGTGCCAGCAGTTACGAACAGATAAACTATGGCTACACCTTC. This translates into CASSYEQINYGYTF.

The J gene is TRBJ2-5, the V gene TRBV19; 10 bases fit TRBD1. This CDR3 spans 15 amino acids. CDR1 is LNHDA and CDR2 is SQIVND in the germline V gene (reference sequence). Trimming cost V 9 bases and J 9 bases; bases outside gene matches: 16. The CDR3 nucleotides read TGTGCCAGCAGCCCGGGACAGGGGCCCCGAAGAGCCCAGTACTTC. It specifies CASSPGQGPRRAQYF.

V usage is TRBV6-5 and J usage is TRBJ1-6; a weak D match, TRBD1 (5 bases). Trimming removed 7 bases from V and 6 bases from J, with 16 bases in between. Germline values: CDR1 MNHEY, CDR2 SVGAGI. The CDR3 has 15 residues. CDR3 amino acids: CASKWQQGTNSPLHF. The CDR3 DNA sequence: TGTGCCAGCAAGTGGCAGCAGGGCACTAATTCACCCCTCCACTTT.